This T cell receptor beta chain originates from a study of blood T cell repertoires in COVID-19. For the study at large: Sites in the United States, Italy and Spain provided acute and convalescent COVID-19 samples. Sample material is recorded as cDNA or gDNA derived from T cells, B-cell-depleted T cells, or PBMCs.

Methods used by the authors: How many nucleated cells were present was estimated from reference gene primer amplification. Sequenced by immunoSEQ multiplex PCR; TCRdb stores in-frame clones only, minus some. V and J calls and clone size are given by that table; D and trimming were obtained from the DNA. In the table there are approximately 110,000 clones, 80% to 90% of which are singletons. The germline V gene encodes CDR1 MNHEY and CDR2 SVGEGT. The CDR3 consists of 15 residues. V lost 2 bases, J lost 3 bases, and 3 bases stayed unmatched. The chain employs TRBV6-2 or TRBV6-3 and TRBJ2-2; 7 bases agree with TRBD2. The sample comprised peripheral blood. The sequence came from a human donor in a cohort sampled during active COVID-19. CDR3 loop: CASSYEAGYTGELFF. The DNA for the CDR3 is TGTGCCAGCAGTTACGAAGCGGGATACACCGGGGAGCTGTTTTTT.